These 13 T cell receptor beta chains were sequenced from one sample in a study of blood T cell repertoires in COVID-19. The table came from immunoSEQ multiplex PCR; TCRdb's copy has only in-frame clones and leaves some out. The sample contains a few hundred thousand clones, approximately 91% of which appear only once. Sequenced sample: peripheral blood. Receptor source: an older woman with acute or convalescent COVID-19.

This sequence joins TRBV7-9 and TRBJ2-4; 8 nucleotides align to TRBD1. Germline-derived CDR1 and CDR2 are SEHNR and FQNEAQ (reference sequence). Trimming removed 4 bases from V and 6 bases from J; junction bases left unmatched: 8. The CDR3 totals 15 residues. As DNA, the CDR3 is TGTGCCAGCAGCTCGTTTGACAGGGGATTAAACATTCAGTACTTC. It specifies CASSSFDRGLNIQYF.

The V call is TRBV18, the J call TRBJ2-5, with 13 bases identical to TRBD2. Germline V gene lookup returns CDR1 KGHSH and CDR2 LQKENI. V trimming: 2 bases; J trimming: 4 bases; junction bases outside the gene matches: 4. This CDR3 is built from 16 residues. CDR3 in amino acids: CASSPSGLAGVETQYF. CDR3 DNA: TGTGCCAGCTCACCATCCGGACTAGCGGGAGTAGAGACCCAGTACTTC.

The chain uses TRBV28 and TRBJ2-7; 7 bases align to TRBD1. After removal of 6 bases from V and 5 bases from J, the junction contained 10 bases not matched to a gene. This CDR3 has 14 residues. Germline V gives CDR1 MDHEN, CDR2 SYDVKM. This CDR3 reads CASSRGQVRHEQYF. The CDR3 bases are TGTGCCAGCAGCCGCGGACAGGTGCGGCACGAGCAGTACTTC.

The CDR3 bases are TGTGCCAGCAGTTTACAGGGCAGGGGCTTTGAAGCTTTCTTT. Protein sequence: CASSLQGRGFEAFF. The V call is TRBV27, the J call TRBJ1-1, with D perhaps TRBD1 (6 bases). This CDR3 is built from 14 residues. The V end was cut by 2 bases, the J end by 7 bases, with 14 bases between. Germline V gene data show CDR1 as MNHEY and CDR2 as SMNVEV (reference sequence).

The chain links TRBV29-1 to TRBJ2-7; TRBD1 agrees at 10 bases. With V trimmed by 6 bases and J by 7 bases, 6 bases remained unmatched. CDR1 is SQVTM and CDR2 is ANQGSEA in the germline V gene. The CDR3 extends over 12 amino acids. The CDR3 spells CSVGQGIGEQYF. The CDR3 bases are TGCAGCGTGGGACAGGGGATTGGTGAGCAGTACTTC.

This chain joins TRBV5-1 and TRBJ2-7; 10 bases align to TRBD2. Germline V gives CDR1 SGHRS, CDR2 YFSETQ. The CDR3 loop spans 16 amino acids. The J segment lost 4 bases and the V segment lost 5 bases, leaving 12 bases of the junction unmatched. CDR3: CASRRESSGRLYEQYF. DNA of the CDR3: TGCGCCAGCAGGCGTGAGTCTAGCGGGAGACTTTACGAGCAGTACTTC.

The rearrangement links TRBV5-1 to TRBJ2-5; D is perhaps TRBD1 (5 bases). CDR3 length: 17 amino acids. Trimming cost V 4 bases and J 5 bases, with 24 bases left between them. The germline gives CDR1 SGHRS, CDR2 YFSETQ. DNA for the CDR3: TGCGCCAGCAGCGACCTAGTGACAGCATCCATTCGGGAGACCCAGTACTTC. Protein: CASSDLVTASIRETQYF.

This rearrangement joins TRBV7-2 to TRBJ1-6; 7 bases match TRBD1. V lost 5 bases to trimming and J lost 8 bases; unmatched junction nucleotides: 6. CDR3 length: 14 residues. The germline V gene encodes CDR1 SGHTA and CDR2 FQGNSA. CDR3 region: CASSLTGSYSPLHF. CDR3 DNA: TGTGCCAGCAGCCTGACAGGGAGTTATTCACCCCTCCACTTT. Based on the CDR3 plus reference TRBV7-2 and TRBJ1-6, the full variable domain is GAGVSQSPSNKVTEKGKDVELRCDPISGHTALYWYRQSLGQGLEFLIYFQGNSAPDKSGLPSDRFSAERTGGSVSTLTIQRTQQEDSAVYLCASSLTGSYSPLHFGNGTRLTVT.

The count of this clone is one. CDR3 sequence: CASSSQRGQYGNYGYTF. The CDR3 DNA reads TGTGCCAGCAGCTCCCAAAGGGGCCAATACGGAAACTATGGCTACACCTTC. The chain uses TRBV5-6 and TRBJ1-2, with D possibly being TRBD1 (5 bases). The CDR3 has 17 amino acids. Trimming took off 3 bases at V and 2 bases at J, with 20 bases between the two ends. From germline, CDR1 is SGHDT and CDR2 YYEEEE.

The chain joins TRBV18 to TRBJ1-1; a possible D gene is TRBD1 (6 bases). Germline CDR1 and CDR2: KGHSH and LQKENI. This CDR3 is 17 amino acids long. The V and J ends lost 0 bases and 4 bases respectively, with 18 bases between them. Here the CDR3 DNA reads TGTGCCAGCTCACCACCGAGGACAGCCCGAGGGGCCACTGAAGCTTTCTTT. It encodes CASSPPRTARGATEAFF. The whole variable domain, remainder taken from reference TRBV18 and TRBJ1-1, is NAGVMQNPRHLVRRRGQEARLRCSPMKGHSHVYWYRQLPEEGLKFMVYLQKENIIDESGMPKERFSAEFPKEGPSILRIQQVVRGDSAAYFCASSPPRTARGATEAFFGQGTRLTVV.

The rearrangement links TRBV5-1 to TRBJ2-7, with TRBD2 matching over 11 bases. This CDR3 spans 17 amino acids. The V gene's germline CDR1 is SGHRS and CDR2 YFSETQ. Trimming cost V 4 bases and J 2 bases; bases outside gene matches: 11. The CDR3 loop reads CASSRGDGGLAAYEQYF. As DNA, the CDR3 is TGCGCCAGCAGCCGTGGGGATGGGGGACTAGCGGCCTACGAGCAGTACTTC.

This clone was detected once. V gene TRBV12-3 or TRBV12-4 combines with J gene TRBJ2-1; a weak D match, TRBD2 (6 bases). This CDR3 is built from 12 residues. Trimming cost V 8 bases and J 7 bases, with 12 bases left between them. The CDR3 loop reads CASRREVNEQFF. The CDR3 DNA reads TGTGCCAGCCGGCGGGAAGTTAATGAGCAGTTCTTC.

The chain recombines TRBV6-1 with TRBJ2-1; 7 bases fit TRBD1. Germline V CDR1 and CDR2: MNHNS, SASEGT. The length of the CDR3 is 15 residues. V trimming: 3 bases; J trimming: 7 bases; junction bases outside the gene matches: 9. CDR3 protein: CASSEDRSLQNEQFF. CDR3 bases: TGTGCCAGCAGTGAGGACAGGTCCCTGCAGAATGAGCAGTTCTTC.